The rows below give T cell receptor beta chains drawn from one sample of a study of T cells expressing NK-cell markers. TCRdb re-called the 5' RACE reads and shows each CDR3 protein once, DNA omitted. This table holds about 550,000 distinct CDR3 sequences. The sequenced material came from blood T cells: a sorted CD56 or NKG2C T cell subset, CD4+ or CD8+ T cells, or bulk PBMC T cells (not recorded which). The source is a man aged 18 to 29 in good health. Each CDR3 is given with its conserved first and last residue.

cdr3_aa	j_call	v_call
CASSSGLAGANEQFF	TRBJ2-1	TRBV5-1
CASSVDSTSTYNEQFF	TRBJ2-1	TRBV5-1
CASSLKGFYTEAFF	TRBJ1-1	TRBV7-2
CASSYFGGTGVGEQFF	TRBJ2-1	TRBV6-2/TRBV6-3
CASSLYGFGRDFQEQFF	TRBJ2-1	TRBV28
CASSLPGAVETQYF	TRBJ2-5	TRBV11-2
CAIMGSNYGYTF	TRBJ1-2	TRBV10-3
CASSLTSETQYF	TRBJ2-5	TRBV11-3
CASRRGGQSQAFF	TRBJ1-1	TRBV3-1
CASIQAGLNTGELFF	TRBJ2-2	TRBV6-2/TRBV6-3
CSARRPGLAGVLTGELFF	TRBJ2-2	TRBV20-1
CSVLGPGTSGDPTRQYF	TRBJ2-7	TRBV29-1
CASSSPSGDSRMRKLFF	TRBJ1-4	TRBV5-5
CASSGDGRVYNEQFF	TRBJ2-1	TRBV5-1
CASSLVGGRIDSPLHF	TRBJ1-6	TRBV5-1
CASRLDRGTFVQQYF	TRBJ2-3	TRBV6-5
CSVVRSGRVRYNEQFF	TRBJ2-1	TRBV29-1
CASSLAIGGRVYNEQFF	TRBJ2-1	TRBV7-8
CARSCGVPDQETQYF	TRBJ2-5	TRBV5-3
CASYVRGSGGHNEQFF	TRBJ2-1	TRBV6-1
CASSLNAGQGGNTIYF	TRBJ1-3	TRBV11-2
CASSARLTYNEQFF	TRBJ2-1	TRBV19
CASSLRRRDINTEAFF	TRBJ1-1	TRBV5-1
CASSAKGTAFGGYEAFF	TRBJ1-1	TRBV5-1
CSASGRTETQYF	TRBJ2-5	TRBV29-1
CASSPHWGVAKNIQYF	TRBJ2-4	TRBV12-3/TRBV12-4
CASSRMPTQETQYF	TRBJ2-5	TRBV2
CASSPVGTSEQYF	TRBJ2-7	TRBV5-6